This TCR beta chain derives from a study of T-cell memory formation after mild COVID-19. The wider study: TCR clusters showed largely donor specificity.

Overall study results and limits: From day 15 to 85, contracting clones were balanced between CD4 and CD8, whereas later expanders leaned toward CD4+. The pre-infection memory compartment contained some responding clones, suggesting cross-reactive memory joined.

TCR alpha and TCR beta cDNA libraries carrying sample barcodes and UMIs were produced by 5'RACE using constant-segment primers. MiXCR was run by TCRdb on the 5' RACE reads, yielding one entry per CDR3 protein. The sample carries more than 150,000 distinct CDR3 sequences, roughly 11% recorded once. Details on this clonotype: The antigen is not known.

Germline V gene sequence: CDR1 KGHSH, CDR2 LQKENI. After removal of 5 bases from V and 5 bases from J, the junction contained 7 bases not matched to a gene. This CDR3 is built from 15 residues. The sample consisted of PBMCs or a T cell subset sorted from them (not recorded which). The chain has TRBV18 and TRBJ1-2, with TRBD1 matching over 11 bases. The receptor was isolated from a man younger than 30 who had mild COVID-19 (a few samples of this study predate the infection). Cell type and time point are not known. The CDR3 here is CASSMDRGRSYGYTF. Written as DNA, the CDR3 is TGTGCCAGCTCAATGGACAGGGGGCGATCGTATGGCTACACCTTC.